This T cell receptor (beta chain) was documented in a study of blood T cell repertoires in COVID-19 (dated by TCRdb to 2020 to 2021). Study-wide context: Samples covering the acute and convalescent phases of COVID-19 were provided by collaborators in the United States, Italy and Spain. Where available, HLA class I and class II types were obtained from metadata supplied by the sample provider rather than from assay-based typing. The repertoires were released in a freely available public database intended as a resource for research on the immune response to SARS-CoV-2. The samples were drawn from two sources: the first 160 participants of the ongoing ImmuneRACE study, and 1,000 to 1,500 subjects contributed by 6 global collaborators. The material from the prospective study consisted of cDNA or gDNA derived from T cells, B-cell-depleted T cells, or PBMCs. Subjects who had been exposed to COVID-19, were actively infected with it, or had recovered from it provided the deeply sampled blood TCRbeta repertoires that made up the dataset. Nearly every sample came with metadata listing a de-identified subject ID, COVID-19 status, age in years and sex.

Study-wide findings and limitations: How much clinical and demographic metadata was included differed by source and by participant, and the metadata was provided uncurated.

TCRbeta CDR3 regions were amplified from genomic DNA by means of the immunoSEQ Assay, a bias-controlled multiplex PCR. As for the authors' bioinformatics: Nucleated cell counts per sample were estimated from amplification of reference gene primers within the assay. To quantify the absolute abundance of each unique TCRbeta CDR3 rearrangement, sequence reads were collapsed and filtered. For each sample, productive Simpson clonality was calculated by taking the square root of Simpson's diversity index across productive rearrangements. In TCRdb, the immuneACCESS table is reduced to in-frame sequences with V and J assigned. These tables do not hold every clone; where another copy was compared, an unresolved V gene accounts for under half, and the others remain unexplained. V and J calls and clone size come straight from that table; D and trimming were deduced from the DNA. The sample includes about 300,000 clones, with more than 75% observed a single time. The biggest ten clones account for 1.6% of the sample.

Worth noting for this clone: The antigen it recognizes is unknown. The sample holds no much larger clone one base away, and base qualities are not on file.

Collaborating institutions collected whole blood in K2EDTA tubes following their own protocols. For TCRbeta analysis, collaborators shipped samples in one of three forms: frozen whole blood, isolated PBMCs, or DNA extracted from either of those sample types. The clonotype was recovered from a woman between 45 and 65 years old with acute or convalescent COVID-19. Specimen: peripheral blood.

The DNA sequence follows: TGTGCCAGCAGTTACTCGGCCGACACCGAGCAGTACTTC. Its translation is CASSYSADTEQYF. Recombination connected TRBV6-6 to TRBJ2-7, with no reliable assignment of the D segment. Looking up the germline V gene (reference sequence) yields CDR1 MNHNY and CDR2 SVGAGI. The CDR3 runs 13 residues from the cysteine to the phenylalanine. Here the CDR3 DNA is all that survives: 39 bases in frame from base 1. At the junction V is shortened by 0 bases and J by 6 bases, with 9 bases in between.